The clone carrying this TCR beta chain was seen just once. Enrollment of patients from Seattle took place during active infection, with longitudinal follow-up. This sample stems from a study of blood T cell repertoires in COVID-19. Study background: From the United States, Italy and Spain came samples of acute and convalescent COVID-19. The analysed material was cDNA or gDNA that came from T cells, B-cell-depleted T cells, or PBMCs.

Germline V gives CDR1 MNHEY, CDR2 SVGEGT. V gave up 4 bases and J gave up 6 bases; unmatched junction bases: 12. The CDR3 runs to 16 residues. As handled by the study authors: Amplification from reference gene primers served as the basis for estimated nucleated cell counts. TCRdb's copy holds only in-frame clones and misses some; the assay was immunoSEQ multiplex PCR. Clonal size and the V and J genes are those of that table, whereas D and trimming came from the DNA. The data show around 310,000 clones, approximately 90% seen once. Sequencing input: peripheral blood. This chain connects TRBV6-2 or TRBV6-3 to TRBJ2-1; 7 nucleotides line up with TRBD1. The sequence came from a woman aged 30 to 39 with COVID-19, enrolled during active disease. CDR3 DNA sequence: TGTGCCAGCAGTTCAAGTCGGACCTCAGGGGGCAATGAGCAGTTCTTC. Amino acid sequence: CASSSSRTSGGNEQFF.